The 23 T cell receptor beta chains reported below all come from one sample, sequenced in a study of early T cells in non-severe SARS-CoV-2 infection. TCRdb passed the 5' RACE reads through MiXCR, listing each CDR3 protein once. The sample carries 45,000 to 50,000 distinct CDR3 sequences, 6.2% recorded once. The starting material was whole blood, obtained at baseline. These receptors came from an adult who was a healthcare worker with PCR-confirmed SARS-CoV-2 infection or an uninfected control (not recorded which).

The V and J genes are TRBV24-1 and TRBJ1-5; TRBD1 aligns across 7 bases. The CDR3 runs 14 residues. Germline loops: CDR1 KGHDR, CDR2 SFDVKD. V lost 7 bases, J lost 4 bases, and 6 bases stayed unmatched. Written as DNA, the CDR3 is TGTGCCACCAGCCACGACAGGGCGAATCAGCCCCAGCATTTT. Its protein product is CATSHDRANQPQHF.

This clonotype was picked up many times. J is TRBJ2-1 and V is TRBV7-8; TRBD1 matches at 7 bases. V was clipped by 1 base and J by 1 base; unmatched bases: 4. This CDR3 is 16 amino acids long. CDR1 SGHVS and CDR2 FQNEAQ come from the germline V gene. The CDR3 here is CASSLGRGQSYNEQFF. The DNA for the CDR3 is TGTGCCAGCAGCTTAGGTCGGGGACAGTCCTACAATGAGCAGTTCTTC.

This clonotype was counted between two and nine times. V is TRBV7-2 and J is TRBJ1-4; D ambiguous. V shed 0 bases and J shed 0 bases, with 11 bases lying between them. This CDR3 region has 17 residues. Germline values: CDR1 SGHTA, CDR2 FQGNSA. The CDR3 is CASSLAGAGTTNEKLFF. The DNA for the CDR3 is TGTGCCAGCAGCTTAGCGGGAGCGGGGACAACTAATGAAAAACTGTTTTTT.

This clonotype was seen repeatedly, ten times or more. The rearrangement links TRBV5-1 to TRBJ1-1; TRBD1 might be the D (5 bases). The CDR3 consists of 18 residues. Trimming took 3 bases from V and 2 from J, leaving 23 bases between them. Germline V gives CDR1 SGHRS, CDR2 YFSETQ. This CDR3 is CASSYTLIPGRQNTEAFF. CDR3 nucleotides: TGCGCCAGCAGCTACACACTCATACCGGGACGGCAAAACACTGAAGCTTTCTTT.

By share of the sample, this clonotype is medium-sized. The chain uses TRBV7-9 and TRBJ2-7, with 8 bases aligning to TRBD1. From germline, CDR1 is SEHNR and CDR2 FQNEAQ (reference sequence). Germline trimming cut 5 bases from V and 2 bases from J; bases unmatched to any gene: 5. This CDR3 comprises 14 residues. The CDR3 bases are TGTGCCAGCAGCGAAAGACAGGGGCCCTACGAGCAGTACTTC. This encodes CASSERQGPYEQYF. Full variable domain (remainder filled in from reference TRBV7-9 and TRBJ2-7): DTGVSQNPRHKITKRGQNVTFRCDPISEHNRLYWYRQTLGQGPEFLTYFQNEAQLEKSRLLSDRFSAERPKGSFSTLEIQRTEQGDSAMYLCASSERQGPYEQYFGPGTRLTVT.

This clonotype showed up many times. This chain connects TRBV20-1 to TRBJ2-7; 10 positions agree with TRBD2. Germline V lookup: CDR1 DFQATT, CDR2 SNEGSKA (reference sequence). V lost 3 bases and J lost 2; bases outside the gene matches: 10. This CDR3 contains 16 residues. This CDR3 is CSARPFPAGGTYEQYF. The CDR3 coding sequence is TGCAGTGCTAGGCCCTTCCCAGCGGGAGGGACCTACGAGCAGTACTTC.

This clonotype was seen a handful of times. The chain recombines TRBV5-1 with TRBJ2-2; D is perhaps TRBD2 (5 bases). V lost 0 bases, J lost 3 bases, and 9 bases lay in between. Looked up from germline, CDR1 is SGHRS and CDR2 is YFSETQ. The CDR3 runs 15 residues. CDR3 DNA sequence: TGCGCCAGCAGCTTGGTGGGAGTCGACACCGGGGAGCTGTTTTTT. Its protein is CASSLVGVDTGELFF.

There are many counts of this clonotype. The chain links TRBV10-1 to TRBJ2-3; D might be TRBD1 (6 bases). V was pared by 1 base and J by 1 base, with 12 bases between. CDR1 and CDR2 from the germline V gene are WNHNN and SYGVQD (reference sequence). The CDR3 sequence is 16 residues long. This CDR3 is CASSEYRERRTDTQYF. CDR3 sequence (DNA): TGCGCCAGCAGTGAGTACAGGGAACGTCGCACAGATACGCAGTATTTT.

This clonotype has a count of ten or more. The chain recombines TRBV11-2 with TRBJ2-7; a weak D match, TRBD2 (5 bases). The V and J ends lost 2 bases and 0 bases respectively, with 14 bases between them. Germline V gives CDR1 SGHAT, CDR2 FQNNGV. The CDR3 spans 16 residues. The CDR3 coding sequence is TGTGCCAGCAGCTTATGGCCAGCGGTCAGCTCCTACGAGCAGTACTTC. This encodes CASSLWPAVSSYEQYF.

There are a few counts of this clonotype. This chain links TRBV2 with TRBJ2-5, with TRBD2 matching 8 bases. J lost 8 bases, V lost 6 bases, and 14 bases had no gene match. The CDR3 covers 15 residues. Germline CDR1 reads SNHLY; CDR2 reads FYNNEI. The CDR3 DNA reads as TGTGCCAGCAGCCCAACGGGGGGGGAAGAGTTTACCCAGTACTTC. It codes for CASSPTGGEEFTQYF.

There are a few counts of this clonotype. The J gene is TRBJ2-1, the V gene TRBV24-1, with 7 bases fitting TRBD2. The CDR3 contains 14 residues. Trimming took 12 bases from V and 4 from J; bases not matched to a gene: 11. Germline V lookup: CDR1 KGHDR, CDR2 SFDVKD. The CDR3 protein is CAPPGLGPYNEQFF. The CDR3 DNA reads TGTGCCCCTCCCGGACTAGGTCCTTACAATGAGCAGTTCTTC.

The chain has TRBV20-1 and TRBJ1-1, with 10 bases lining up with TRBD1. There are 13 residues in the CDR3. Trimming cost V 6 bases and J 6 bases; bases outside gene matches: 7. Looked up from germline, CDR1 is DFQATT and CDR2 is SNEGSKA (reference sequence). The CDR3 is CSARQGALPEAFF. The CDR3 DNA follows: TGCAGTGCCAGACAGGGGGCACTACCTGAAGCTTTCTTT.

Ten or more counts support this clonotype. The chain carries TRBV12-3 or TRBV12-4 and TRBJ2-7, with 7 bases identical to TRBD2. There are 15 residues in the CDR3. The J segment lost 0 bases and the V segment lost 7 bases, leaving 9 bases of the junction unmatched. CDR3 residues: CASTLSGRSSYEQYF. The CDR3, as DNA: TGTGCCAGCACTCTTAGCGGGCGTAGCTCCTACGAGCAGTACTTC.

The rearrangement uses TRBV7-2 and TRBJ2-5, with D maybe TRBD2 (6 bases). CDR1 and CDR2 (germline): SGHTA, FQGNSA. V was clipped by 5 bases and J by 0 bases, with 13 bases between them. The CDR3 covers 15 residues. The CDR3 sequence: CASSRESGHQETQYF. CDR3 DNA sequence: TGTGCCAGCAGCCGGGAGTCGGGCCACCAAGAGACCCAGTACTTC. Using reference TRBV7-2 and TRBJ2-5 for the parts outside the CDR3, the full variable domain is GAGVSQSPSNKVTEKGKDVELRCDPISGHTALYWYRQSLGQGLEFLIYFQGNSAPDKSGLPSDRFSAERTGGSVSTLTIQRTQQEDSAVYLCASSRESGHQETQYFGPGTRLLVL.

This clonotype was counted between two and nine times. The chain employs TRBV20-1 and TRBJ2-1, with 9 positions matching TRBD2. CDR1 DFQATT and CDR2 SNEGSKA come from the germline V gene (reference sequence). The CDR3 length is 12 residues. V lost 7 bases and J lost 8; bases outside the gene matches: 6. The CDR3 region has the DNA TGCAGTGGTAGCGGGAGTAGGTATGAGCAGTTCTTC. Its protein is CSGSGSRYEQFF.

V usage is TRBV20-1 and J usage is TRBJ2-1; D perhaps matches TRBD2 (5 bases). V lost 5 bases to trimming and J lost 9 bases, with 17 bases between them. The CDR3 is 13 residues long. Germline V lookup: CDR1 DFQATT, CDR2 SNEGSKA (reference sequence). CDR3 sequence: CSAATFVGSEQFF. In DNA, the CDR3 is TGCAGTGCTGCTACATTTGTTGGGAGTGAGCAGTTCTTC.

This clonotype was observed many times. This chain uses TRBV20-1 with TRBJ2-1; 8 bases are shared with TRBD2. Germline V gene data show CDR1 as DFQATT and CDR2 as SNEGSKA (reference sequence). The CDR3 runs to 13 residues. The CDR3 here is CGQSGSSYNEQFF. The CDR3 DNA follows: TGCGGACAAAGCGGGAGCTCCTACAATGAGCAGTTCTTC.

The rearrangement uses TRBV20-1 and TRBJ1-6; 7 nucleotides match TRBD1. In germline, CDR1 is DFQATT, CDR2 SNEGSKA (reference sequence). The CDR3 contains 17 residues. V shed 6 bases, J shed 8 bases, and the junction held 19 bases outside the gene matches. CDR3 nucleotide sequence: TGCAGTGCGAGGTTCAGAGGAGGGGGCAAGGTGGATTCACCCCTCCACTTT. The encoded protein is CSARFRGGGKVDSPLHF.

In its sample, this clonotype was seen many times. This chain joins TRBV6-2 or TRBV6-3 and TRBJ2-1; possibly TRBD2 for D (5 bases). The CDR3 runs 15 residues. With 6 bases removed from V and 1 base from J, the gap between germline ends came to 13 bases. From germline, CDR1 is MNHEY and CDR2 SVGEGT. Written as DNA, the CDR3 is TGTGCCAGCAGCATTTACGGGAATTCCTACAATGAGCAGTTCTTC. Encoded protein: CASSIYGNSYNEQFF.

Only a few counts were recorded for this clonotype. V is TRBV9 and J is TRBJ2-7; TRBD1 matches 10 bases. CDR3 length equals 16 residues. After removal of 1 base from V and 1 base from J, the junction contained 5 bases not matched to a gene. Germline CDR1 SGDLS, CDR2 YYNGEE. In DNA form, the CDR3 reads TGTGCCAGCAGCGTAAGTAAGGGACAGGGGTCCTACGAGCAGTACTTC. This gives the protein CASSVSKGQGSYEQYF.

Ten or more counts support this clonotype. This rearrangement joins TRBV5-1 to TRBJ2-3; a weak D match, TRBD2 (5 bases). Germline CDR1 reads SGHRS; CDR2 reads YFSETQ. V dropped 0 bases and J dropped 4 bases, with 12 bases sitting between them. The CDR3 consists of 15 residues. CDR3 loop: CASSLELVYADTQYF. The CDR3 nucleotides read TGCGCCAGCAGCTTGGAACTAGTCTACGCAGATACGCAGTATTTT.

This clonotype was detected many times. V is TRBV27 and J is TRBJ2-3; D unresolved. Germline CDR1 MNHEY, CDR2 SMNVEV (reference sequence). Trimming removed 8 bases at V and 2 bases at J, with 17 bases between. The CDR3 length is 15 residues. The CDR3 is CASGPYFGPTDTQYF. The CDR3 DNA is TGTGCCAGCGGACCCTACTTTGGACCCACAGATACGCAGTATTTT.

The chain couples TRBV2 to TRBJ2-1; D is perhaps TRBD1 (6 bases). The germline CDR1 and CDR2 sequences are SNHLY and FYNNEI. Trimming removed 6 bases from V and 8 bases from J, with 11 bases in between. The CDR3 loop spans 12 amino acids. The CDR3 here is CASSLQGHEQFF. The CDR3 DNA sequence: TGTGCCAGCAGCCTACAGGGACATGAGCAGTTCTTC.